The subject of this entry is one TCR beta chain. Its antigen is unidentified. These data belong to a study of T cells in Graves' hyperthyroidism and ophthalmopathy. Across the study: Pretreatment peripheral blood was obtained at initial diagnosis.

Hyperthyroidism was newly diagnosed in patients aged 18 to 65 (duration under 2 months). The study left out patients who had uncontrolled infection, other autoimmune disease, pregnancy or lactation. Overall study findings and caveats: Most thyroid clonotypes that were expanded above 0.001 also turned up in blood.

Deletions cut 7 bases from V and 4 bases from J, with 11 bases between. This CDR3 contains 14 residues. Germline CDR1 and CDR2: LNHDA and SQIVND (reference sequence). The investigators amplified TCR beta CDR3 regions from RNA transcripts. When the TCR CDR3 underwent first-round RT-PCR, the HTBI primer set was used. TCRdb processed the multiplex PCR reads anew with MiXCR; each CDR3 protein has one entry. The repertoire holds a few hundred thousand distinct CDR3 sequences, approximately 14% seen once, with 13% to 15% in the top ten. The sample consisted of blood. The sequence derives from a woman aged 18-30 years with Graves' hyperthyroidism. The V call is TRBV19, the J call TRBJ2-6; D ambiguous. The CDR3 region has the DNA TGTGCCAGTATAGAAAGGCCAGGGGCCAACGTCCTGACTTTC. This codes for CASIERPGANVLTF.